This T cell receptor beta chain was documented in a study of identical twins. Study-level points and caveats: With abundant cord blood beta clonotypes, insertions were fewer; memory repertoires showed no such pattern. Out-of-frame beta chain sequences displayed weaker excess sharing between twins.

In regard to this clonotype: The antigen is not known.

With 5 bases clipped from V and 10 bases from J, the junction kept 11 bases outside the gene matches. CDR1 is SGHTA, CDR2 FQGNSA, per germline. The CDR3 contains 16 residues. Template switching added a universal primer binding site, and final cDNA carried unique molecular identifiers. A single record per CDR3 protein comes from TCRdb applying MiXCR to the 5' RACE reads. The table has approximately 620,000 distinct CDR3 sequences, 8.6% seen once; the top ten hold around 0.95%. These data were also reused for a study on yellow fever vaccine responses in identical twins.

The receptor's source is a woman between 18 and 30 years old in good health. The source material was PBMCs. This rearrangement joins TRBV7-2 to TRBJ2-1; TRBD2 matches at 13 bases. As DNA, the CDR3 is TGTGCCAGCAGCGAAAAACTAGCGGGGGGGCCACGGGAGCAGTTCTTC. It is translated as CASSEKLAGGPREQFF.